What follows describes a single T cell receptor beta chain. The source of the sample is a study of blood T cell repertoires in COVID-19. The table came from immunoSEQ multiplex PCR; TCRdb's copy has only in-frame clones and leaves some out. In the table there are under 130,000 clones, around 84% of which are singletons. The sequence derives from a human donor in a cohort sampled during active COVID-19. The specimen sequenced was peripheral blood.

CDR3 DNA: TGTGCCAGCAGTGTTGGGCGGGGGGGCCGGAAGACCCAGTACTTC. Protein: CASSVGRGGRKTQYF. The chain is built from TRBV25-1 and TRBJ2-5; 9 bases line up with TRBD2. The V and J ends lost 4 bases and 6 bases, in that order; junction bases with no gene match: 9. Germline V gene lookup returns CDR1 MGHDK and CDR2 SYGVNS. The CDR3 extends over 15 amino acids.